The entry that follows covers one T cell receptor beta chain sequence. The antigen remains undetermined. This sample also contains other DNA sequences that code for the same CDR3. These data originate in a study of shared clonotypes between healthy human individuals. Overall study context: Three plates were used per donor for CD4 naive, three for CD4 memory, two for CD8 naive and one for CD8 memory.

In the sorted-subset replicate PCRs, roughly 210 ng DNA, roughly 29,000 T cell genomes, was used. Profiling relied on immunoSEQ multiplex PCR, and the TCRdb table lists in-frame clones only, not all of them. The sample has about 2 million clones, 85% to 95% seen once. Whole-study results and caveats: The four-donor shared clonotypes exceeded non-shared clonotypes in generation probability, with non-shared ones scoring lower.

Trimming removed 0 bases from V and 7 bases from J, with 10 bases in between. This CDR3 region has 13 residues. CDR1 is SEHNR and CDR2 is FQNEAQ in the germline V gene (reference sequence). Terminally differentiated effector memory CD45RA+ cells were excluded from the naive CD8 cells, which were CD45RO-negative and positively selected for CCR7. The specimen was naive CD8+ T cells sorted from blood. V and J are TRBV7-9 and TRBJ2-7; D is unclear. The receptor was isolated from a man younger than 35 in good health. The CDR3 is CASSLAGTGEQYF. In nucleotides, the CDR3 is TGTGCCAGCAGCTTAGCAGGTACTGGAGAGCAGTACTTC.